This TCR beta chain stems from a study of blood T cells in healthy people across ages. Whole-study findings and limits: As age increased, TCR beta diversity per million T cells fell in a roughly linear fashion. Unsorted PBMCs prevented conclusive naive versus antigen-experienced comparison. Naive T cell percentage showed a strong correlation with TCR beta diversity.

The CDR3 spans 15 residues. The germline gives CDR1 SGHVS, CDR2 FQNEAQ. J lost 5 bases, V lost 3 bases, and 9 bases had no gene match. Alongside a J-beta primer mix, a sample-barcoded 5' primer served in a second PCR lasting roughly 6 to 11 cycles. Carrying 12 random nucleotides, a template-switch adaptor labeled each individual cDNA molecule. Using its own MiXCR run on the 5' RACE reads, TCRdb lists one record per CDR3 protein. The table has around 800,000 distinct CDR3 sequences, around two fifths seen once; the top ten hold under 20%. This clonotype was seen ten or more times. Its antigen is still unknown.

The chain couples TRBV7-8 to TRBJ2-5, with 7 positions matching TRBD2. The sequencing sample was made of blood. This clonotype originated in a man between 60 and 75 years old in good health. In nucleotides, the CDR3 is TGTGCCAGCAGCTTGGGCCTTTTGGGGGGGGAGACCCAGTACTTC. Its protein is CASSLGLLGGETQYF. Together with reference TRBV7-8 and TRBJ2-5, the CDR3 gives the full variable domain: GAGVSQSPRYKVAKRGQDVALRCDPISGHVSLFWYQQALGQGPEFLTYFQNEAQLDKSGLPSDRFFAERPEGSVSTLKIQRTQQEDSAVYLCASSLGLLGGETQYFGPGTRLLVL.